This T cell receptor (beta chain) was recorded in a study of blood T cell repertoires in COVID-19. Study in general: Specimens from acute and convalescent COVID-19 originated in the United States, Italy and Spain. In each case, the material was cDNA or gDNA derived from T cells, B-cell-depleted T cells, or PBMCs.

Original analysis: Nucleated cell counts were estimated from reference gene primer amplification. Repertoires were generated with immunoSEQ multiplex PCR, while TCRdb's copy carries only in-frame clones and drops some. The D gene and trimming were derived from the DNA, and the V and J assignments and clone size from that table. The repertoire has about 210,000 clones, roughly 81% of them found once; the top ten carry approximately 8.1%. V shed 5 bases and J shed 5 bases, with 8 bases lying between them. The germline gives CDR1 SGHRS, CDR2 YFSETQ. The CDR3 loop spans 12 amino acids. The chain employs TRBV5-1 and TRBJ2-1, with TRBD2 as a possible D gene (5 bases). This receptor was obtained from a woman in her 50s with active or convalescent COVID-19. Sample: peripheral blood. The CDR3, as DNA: TGCGCCAGCAGGCGGGTGAACAATGAGCAGTTCTTC. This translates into CASRRVNNEQFF. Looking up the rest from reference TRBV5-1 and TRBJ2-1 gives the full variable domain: KAGVTQTPRYLIKTRGQQVTLSCSPISGHRSVSWYQQTPGQGLQFLFEYFSETQRNKGNFPGRFSGRQFSNSRSEMNVSTLELGDSALYLCASRRVNNEQFFGPGTRLTVL.